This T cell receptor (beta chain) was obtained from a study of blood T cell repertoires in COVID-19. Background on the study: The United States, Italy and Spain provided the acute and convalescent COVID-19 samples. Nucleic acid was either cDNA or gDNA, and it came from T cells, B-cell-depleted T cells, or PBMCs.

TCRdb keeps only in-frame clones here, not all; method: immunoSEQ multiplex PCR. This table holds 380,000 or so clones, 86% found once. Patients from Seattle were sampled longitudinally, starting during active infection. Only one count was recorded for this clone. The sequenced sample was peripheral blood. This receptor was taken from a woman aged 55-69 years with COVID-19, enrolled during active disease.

This chain's CDR3 is CASTHEDGSEQYF. The CDR3 DNA reads as TGCGCCAGCACCCATGAGGATGGCTCCGAGCAGTACTTC. The chain employs TRBV23-1 and TRBJ2-7; D unclear. TRBV23-1 counts as an open reading frame of uncertain function. V shed 7 bases and J shed 6 bases, with 16 bases lying between them. The CDR3 is 13 amino acids.